A single sample is the source of the 19 T cell receptor beta chains below, sequenced in a study of T cells after somatic rescue of genetic block. Generated by immunoSEQ multiplex PCR, the TCRdb table keeps only in-frame clones and is missing some. The sample lists under 150,000 clones; about 93% were seen once. The specimen was peripheral blood mononuclear cells (PBMCs). Receptor source: a woman between 18 and 29 years old.

The chain joins TRBV5-8 to TRBJ2-4, with TRBD2 as a possible D gene (5 bases). Per germline, CDR1 SGHTS and CDR2 YDEGEE. Trimming removed 2 bases from V and 8 bases from J, with 17 bases in between. The CDR3 has 15 residues. The CDR3 reads CASSLVGKSSDIQYF. CDR3 DNA sequence: TGTGCCAGCAGCTTAGTCGGGAAGTCGAGCGACATTCAGTACTTC.

This chain uses TRBV4-2 with TRBJ2-3, with 13 positions matching TRBD2. The V gene's germline CDR1 is LGHNA and CDR2 YNFKEQ. The CDR3 runs to 17 residues. Unmatched junction bases numbered 4, after V lost 3 bases and J lost 1 base. Here the CDR3 reads CASSQVGTSGGTDTQYF. Here the CDR3 DNA reads TGTGCCAGCAGCCAGGTTGGGACTAGCGGGGGCACAGATACGCAGTATTTT.

The chain recombines TRBV30 with TRBJ1-3; D ambiguous. With 0 bases removed from V and 3 bases from J, the gap between germline ends came to 15 bases. The CDR3 is made up of 16 amino acids. Germline V gene sequence: CDR1 GTSNPN, CDR2 SVGIG (reference sequence). This chain's CDR3 is CAWSVHTGVNGNTIYF. In DNA form, the CDR3 reads TGTGCCTGGAGTGTCCATACGGGTGTGAATGGAAACACCATATATTTT.

This clone was seen just once. The V gene is TRBV5-4, the J gene TRBJ1-1; D may be TRBD1 (5 bases). Germline V CDR1 and CDR2: SGHNT, YYREEE (reference sequence). The V and J ends lost 1 base and 0 bases respectively, with 7 bases between them. The CDR3 has 14 amino acids. CDR3 nucleotide sequence: TGTGCCAGCAGCTTGAAGGGGCTGAACACTGAAGCTTTCTTT. Translating it yields CASSLKGLNTEAFF.

This sequence joins TRBV30 and TRBJ2-7; 8 bases match TRBD2. The germline CDR1 and CDR2 sequences are GTSNPN and SVGIG (reference sequence). The CDR3 loop spans 15 amino acids. Trimming took 1 base from V and 6 from J; bases not matched to a gene: 11. The CDR3 nucleotides read TGTGCCTGGAGTGCCCCCGTGGCGGGGGGAACCGAGCAGTACTTC. This gives the protein CAWSAPVAGGTEQYF.

V usage is TRBV7-8 and J usage is TRBJ2-2; no reliable D call. Trimming pared 3 bases from V and 7 bases from J, leaving 12 bases between. This CDR3 has 14 amino acids. The germline CDR1 and CDR2 sequences are SGHVS and FQNEAQ. The CDR3 here is CASSLVSLSGELFF. The DNA of the CDR3 is TGTGCCAGCAGCTTGGTCAGCCTGAGCGGGGAGCTGTTTTTT.

The CDR3 coding sequence is TGTGCCAGCAGCCTCATTGGTGGCGGGGGGGCGAACACCGGGGAGCTGTTTTTT. This encodes CASSLIGGGGANTGELFF. The J gene is TRBJ2-2, the V gene TRBV6-4; 9 bases are a match to TRBD2. This CDR3 has 18 residues. J lost 0 bases, V lost 6 bases, and 11 bases had no gene match. Per the germline V gene, CDR1 is MRHNA and CDR2 is SNTAGT.

This clone has a single count. The chain recombines TRBV7-2 with TRBJ1-2; TRBD1 aligns across 9 bases. Germline CDR1 SGHTA, CDR2 FQGNSA. This CDR3 has 15 residues. Trimming at V came to 2 bases and at J to 7 bases, leaving 8 bases not matched to a gene. The CDR3 spells CASSLSGTGSSGYTF. The CDR3, as DNA: TGTGCCAGCAGCTTATCCGGGACAGGGTCCTCTGGCTACACCTTC.

V and J are TRBV4-3 and TRBJ1-4; 7 positions match TRBD1. The V and J ends lost 1 base and 5 bases, in that order; junction bases with no gene match: 4. The CDR3 consists of 15 residues. Germline V gene data show CDR1 as LGHNA and CDR2 as YSLEER. CDR3 sequence: CASSQVKTGNEKLFF. CDR3 bases: TGCGCCAGCAGCCAAGTTAAGACAGGGAATGAAAAACTGTTTTTT.

V gene TRBV5-1 combines with J gene TRBJ2-7, with TRBD1 matching 7 bases. Germline assignment: CDR1 SGHRS and CDR2 YFSETQ. The CDR3 is 15 amino acids. V dropped 0 bases and J dropped 3; count of bases not matched to a gene: 6. CDR3 bases: TGCGCCAGCAGCTTGGGGGACAGTCCAAGCTACGAGCAGTACTTC. Translation gives CASSLGDSPSYEQYF.

In DNA form, the CDR3 reads TGTGCCAGTAGTCCCCCTCAGATTCTCAAGACTGAAGCTTTCTTT. Its translation is CASSPPQILKTEAFF. The chain uses TRBV19 and TRBJ1-1, with unresolved D. Trimming cost V 5 bases and J 5 bases, with 18 bases left between them. The CDR3 length is 15 residues. In germline, CDR1 is LNHDA, CDR2 SQIVND (reference sequence). Complete variable domain (other parts from reference TRBV19 and TRBJ1-1): DGGITQSPKYLFRKEGQNVTLSCEQNLNHDAMYWYRQDPGQGLRLIYYSQIVNDFQKGDIAEGYSVSREKKESFPLTVTSAQKNPTAFYLCASSPPQILKTEAFFGQGTRLTVV.

This clone was seen a single time. The chain employs TRBV7-6 and TRBJ1-1, with TRBD1 identical over 8 bases. This CDR3 has 15 amino acids. The germline V gene has CDR1 SGHVS and CDR2 FNYEAQ. The junction had 4 bases not matched to a gene; V was cut back by 0 bases and J by 4 bases. The CDR3 here is CASSLAQGAPTEAFF. The CDR3 nucleotides are TGTGCCAGCAGCTTAGCCCAGGGGGCCCCCACTGAAGCTTTCTTT.

This chain links TRBV10-3 with TRBJ2-7; D is possibly TRBD2 (8 bases). With 3 bases removed from V and 6 bases from J, the gap between germline ends came to 27 bases. Germline V CDR1 and CDR2: ENHRY, SYGVKD. The CDR3 runs 18 residues. The CDR3 protein is CAISDYHGGGQSLAEQYF. The CDR3, as DNA: TGTGCCATCAGTGACTATCACGGGGGGGGACAGTCCCTAGCCGAGCAGTACTTC.

The chain links TRBV2 to TRBJ2-7; D is possibly TRBD1 (6 bases). The V end was cut by 1 base, the J end by 3 bases, with 7 bases between. CDR3 length equals 13 residues. CDR1 is SNHLY and CDR2 is FYNNEI in the germline V gene. CDR3 in amino acids: CASSEGTVYEQYF. For the CDR3, the DNA is TGTGCCAGCAGTGAAGGGACAGTCTACGAGCAGTACTTC. The whole variable domain, remainder taken from reference TRBV2 and TRBJ2-7, is EPEVTQTPSHQVTQMGQEVILRCVPISNHLYFYWYRQILGQKVEFLVSFYNNEISEKSEIFDDQFSVERPDGSNFTLKIRSTKLEDSAMYFCASSEGTVYEQYFGPGTRLTVT.

V gene TRBV5-5 combines with J gene TRBJ2-7; D is unclear. This CDR3 is built from 11 residues. V lost 2 bases and J lost 7, with 7 bases in between. Germline CDR1 reads SGHKS; CDR2 reads YYEKEE (reference sequence). CDR3 bases: TGTGCCAGCAGCTTTCGGGCAGAGCAGTACTTC. Translation gives CASSFRAEQYF.

The V call is TRBV2, the J call TRBJ1-5; no definite D call. This CDR3 is built from 14 residues. The germline V gene has CDR1 SNHLY and CDR2 FYNNEI. Trimming pared 3 bases from V and 1 base from J, leaving 7 bases between. DNA for the CDR3: TGTGCCAGCAGTGAGACACCAAGCAATCAGCCCCAGCATTTT. It codes for CASSETPSNQPQHF.

The CDR3 is CASSTDRGGNTIYF. CDR3 DNA sequence: TGTGCCAGCAGTACAGACAGGGGTGGAAACACCATATATTTT. The rearrangement uses TRBV5-5 and TRBJ1-3; TRBD1 agrees at 8 bases. V shed 5 bases, J shed 3 bases, and the junction held 4 bases outside the gene matches. The CDR3 is 14 amino acids. Per germline, CDR1 SGHKS and CDR2 YYEKEE (reference sequence).

This rearrangement joins TRBV7-8 to TRBJ1-6; D is perhaps TRBD1 (5 bases). CDR1 and CDR2 (germline): SGHVS, FQNEAQ. V was clipped by 1 base and J by 7 bases, with 11 bases between them. CDR3 size: 15 residues. The CDR3 loop is CASSLGGTENSPLHF. For the CDR3, the DNA is TGTGCCAGCAGCTTAGGGGGGACGGAGAATTCACCCCTCCACTTT.

The CDR3 DNA is TGCGCCAGCAGCTCCGGGACTAGCGGGAAAAGCTCCTACAATGAGCAGTTCTTC. This sequence encodes CASSSGTSGKSSYNEQFF. The V call is TRBV5-1, the J call TRBJ2-1; 13 positions agree with TRBD2. The germline CDR1 and CDR2 sequences are SGHRS and YFSETQ. After removal of 3 bases from V and 0 bases from J, the junction contained 6 bases not matched to a gene. There are 18 residues in the CDR3.